This T cell receptor (beta chain) was recorded in a study of blood T cells in healthy people across ages. The second PCR ran about 6 to 11 cycles with a sample-barcoded 5' primer and J-beta primers. Each cDNA molecule was tagged by a template-switch adaptor with 12 random nucleotides. Sequencing yielded, for each sample, at least 3 million paired-end reads carrying CDR3. MiXCR was run by TCRdb on the 5' RACE reads, yielding one entry per CDR3 protein. The data contain roughly 500,000 distinct CDR3 sequences, 27% of them seen just once; the ten biggest clones take up around 18%. Points on this clonotype: Its antigen remains unidentified.

Findings and limits, study-wide: Naive CD4+ cell counts and diversity both ran higher in long-lived than in aged donors. Possibly, changes in expanded clonotypes were confounded because donor CMV status was unknown.

The CDR3 loop spans 14 amino acids. Germline V gene data show CDR1 as SQVTM and CDR2 as ANQGSEA. This TCR came from a woman aged 70 to 79 in good health. This chain joins TRBV29-1 and TRBJ2-5; the match to TRBD2 covers 8 bases. The J call may be mistaken, given a closer DNA end match to TRBJ2-1. The sequencing sample was made of blood. In DNA form, the CDR3 reads TGCAGCGTTGAAGATCGCACTAGCGGCAATGAGCAGTTCTTC. Amino acid sequence: CSVEDRTSGNEQFF.